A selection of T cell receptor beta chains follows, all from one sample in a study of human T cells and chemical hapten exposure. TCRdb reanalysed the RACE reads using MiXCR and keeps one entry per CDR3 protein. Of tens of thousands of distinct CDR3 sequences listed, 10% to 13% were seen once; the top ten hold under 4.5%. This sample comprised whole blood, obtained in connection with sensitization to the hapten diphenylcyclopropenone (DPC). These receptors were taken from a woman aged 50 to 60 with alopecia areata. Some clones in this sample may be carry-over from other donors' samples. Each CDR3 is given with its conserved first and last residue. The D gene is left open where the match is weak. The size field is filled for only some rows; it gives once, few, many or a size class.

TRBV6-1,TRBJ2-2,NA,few,TGTGCCAGCAGTGAATGGATGTGGGAGCTGTTTTTT,CASSEWMWELFF
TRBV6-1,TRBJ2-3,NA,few,TGTGCCAGCAGTGAAAGGTTAGGGCAGTACACAGATACGCAGTATTTT,CASSERLGQYTDTQYF
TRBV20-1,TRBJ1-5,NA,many,TGCAGTGCTAGAGCCCCGGACAGCCTTAATCAGCCCCAGCATTTT,CSARAPDSLNQPQHF
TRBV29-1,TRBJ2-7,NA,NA,TGCAGCGTTGCCTCGGGGGCGGGAACCTACGAGCAGTACTTC,CSVASGAGTYEQYF
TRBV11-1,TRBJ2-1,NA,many,TGTGCCAGCAGCCTTCGGACTCAGGTGGGCAATGAGCAGTTCTTC,CASSLRTQVGNEQFF
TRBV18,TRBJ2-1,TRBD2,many,TGTGCCAGCTCACCGGGACCGGGGGGCAATGAGCAGTTCTTC,CASSPGPGGNEQFF
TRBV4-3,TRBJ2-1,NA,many,TGCGCCAGCAGCCAAGCGTTGCGGGTGGCCTACAATGAGCAGTTCTTC,CASSQALRVAYNEQFF
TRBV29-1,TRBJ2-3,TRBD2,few,TGCAGCCTAAGCGGAGTAGCGGGGGAGATAAGTACGCAGTATTTT,CSLSGVAGEISTQYF
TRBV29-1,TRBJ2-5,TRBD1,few,TGCAGCGTTGTAACTGCCCAGGGGGAAACCCAGTACTTC,CSVVTAQGETQYF
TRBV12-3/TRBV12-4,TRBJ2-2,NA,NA,TGTGCCAGCAGTTTCATAGCGGCCACCGGGGAGCTGTTTTTT,CASSFIAATGELFF
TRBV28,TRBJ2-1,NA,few,TGTGCCAGCAACGGGCAGAGCTCCTACAATGAGCAGTTCTTC,CASNGQSSYNEQFF
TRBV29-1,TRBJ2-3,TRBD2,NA,TGCAGCGTTGAAAAGCGGGAGAACACAGATACGCAGTATTTT,CSVEKRENTDTQYF
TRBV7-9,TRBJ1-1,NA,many,TGTGCCAGCACCTTTCTCCAGAAGGGGAACACTGAAGCTTTCTTT,CASTFLQKGNTEAFF
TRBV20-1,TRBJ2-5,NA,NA,TGCAGTGCTCCCGTCAGGGTTGGAGAGATCCAGTACTTC,CSAPVRVGEIQYF
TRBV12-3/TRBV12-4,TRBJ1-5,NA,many,TGTGCCAGCTCCCCGGCCAGTCTCGGCAATCAGCCCCAGCATTTT,CASSPASLGNQPQHF
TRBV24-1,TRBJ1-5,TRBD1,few,TGTGCCACCAGTGATGGGGACAGGGGCGGCAATCAGCCCCAGCATTTT,CATSDGDRGGNQPQHF
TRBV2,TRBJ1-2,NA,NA,TGTGCCAGCAGTGTCGGCCGCAACTATGGCTACACCTTC,CASSVGRNYGYTF
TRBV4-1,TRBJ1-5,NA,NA,TGCGCCAGCAGCCAAACGCGGGTTTTATATAGCAATCAGCCCCAGCATTTT,CASSQTRVLYSNQPQHF
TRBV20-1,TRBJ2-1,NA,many,TGCAGTGCTAGAGGGACAGTTTACAATGAGCAGTTCTTC,CSARGTVYNEQFF
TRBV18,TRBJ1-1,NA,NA,TGTGCCAGCTCACCGGCAGGGAGAAGGAACACTGAAGCTTTCTTT,CASSPAGRRNTEAFF
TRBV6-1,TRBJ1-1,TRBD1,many,TGTGCCAGCAAGCTTACAGGGGAGACCACTGAAGCTTTCTTT,CASKLTGETTEAFF
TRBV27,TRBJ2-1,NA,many,TGTGCCAGCAGTTCTAGCGCCTTAAAGCCTCACAATGAGCAGTTCTTC,CASSSSALKPHNEQFF